This T cell receptor beta chain is from a study of PD-L1 blockade in urothelial cancer. Study details: Blood-derived samples held a median roughly 150,000 T cells. Overall study results and limits: Lower pretreatment blood TCR clonality, under the median, predicted better survival, researchers reported.

The CDR3 runs to 19 residues. The V segment lost 3 bases and the J segment 0 bases; nucleotides outside the gene matches: 12. From germline, CDR1 is SGHRS and CDR2 YFSETQ. The time point was: pretreatment peripheral blood. Between 1 and 8 samples per patient were obtained, pretreatment and on-treatment. Concerning this clone itself: Its antigen is undetermined.

Repertoires were generated with immunoSEQ multiplex PCR, while TCRdb's copy carries only in-frame clones and drops some. This sample has about 43,000 clones; around 82% occur once, and the top ten carry about a sixth. The receptor comes from a man between 60 and 75 years old with urothelial cancer. Sequences were derived from PBMCs, sampled around atezolizumab (anti-PD-L1) treatment. V and J are TRBV5-1 and TRBJ1-6, with 7 bases that match TRBD1. The CDR3 loop reads CASSSSDRVGSSYNSPLHF. DNA for the CDR3: TGCGCCAGCAGCTCTAGCGACAGGGTTGGGAGCTCCTATAATTCACCCCTCCACTTT.